One sample yielded the 4 T cell receptor beta chains listed below, sequenced in a study of memory CD4+ T cells and cytomegalovirus serostatus. Using immunoSEQ multiplex PCR, the repertoire was profiled, and TCRdb retains in-frame clones only, with some absent. The sample contains about 64,000 clones, about 74% of which appear only once. The sort gate was single viable CD3+CD4+CD8-CD45RO+ cells for memory CD4+ T cells. Material for sequencing was memory CD4+ T cells from blood. These TCRs come from an adult in good health and CMV-seronegative.

V and J are TRBV30 and TRBJ2-7; TRBD1 matches at 8 bases. Losses at the gene ends were 0 bases for V and 3 bases for J; bases not matched to a gene: 7. The CDR3 runs 15 residues. Germline values: CDR1 GTSNPN, CDR2 SVGIG (reference sequence). For the CDR3, the DNA is TGTGCCTGGAGTGTAATGGGACAGGACATCTACGAGCAGTACTTC. It specifies CAWSVMGQDIYEQYF.

This sequence joins TRBV11-2 and TRBJ2-5, with 9 bases fitting TRBD2. This CDR3 spans 17 amino acids. V shed 4 bases, J shed 1 base, and the junction held 10 bases outside the gene matches. CDR1 is SGHAT and CDR2 is FQNNGV in the germline V gene. The CDR3 coding sequence is TGTGCCAGCAGCTCGGGGGTATTAGCGGGGGCCCAAGAGACCCAGTACTTC. Its translation is CASSSGVLAGAQETQYF.

The rearrangement uses TRBV15 and TRBJ2-2; no firm D call. The ends were cut back, 2 bases at V and 4 bases at J, with 11 bases in the middle. Germline V gene lookup returns CDR1 LNHNV and CDR2 YYDKDF (reference sequence). The CDR3 is 15 residues long. Written as DNA, the CDR3 is TGTGCCACCAGCAGAAATTCCGAGGCCACCGGGGAGCTGTTTTTT. As protein: CATSRNSEATGELFF. The whole variable domain, filled in from reference TRBV15 and TRBJ2-2, reads DAMVIQNPRYQVTQFGKPVTLSCSQTLNHNVMYWYQQKSSQAPKLLFHYYDKDFNNEADTPDNFQSRRPNTSFCFLDIRSPGLGDTAMYLCATSRNSEATGELFFGEGSRLTVL.

This clone was observed once. This rearrangement joins TRBV4-2 to TRBJ2-5; 14 bases match TRBD2. CDR1 and CDR2 (germline): LGHNA, YNFKEQ. CDR3 size: 17 residues. The J segment lost 5 bases and the V segment lost 4 bases, leaving 9 bases of the junction unmatched. The CDR3 DNA follows: TGTGCCAGCAGCCGGTTGACTAGCGGGGGGGCGGCTGAGACCCAGTACTTC. It is translated as CASSRLTSGGAAETQYF.